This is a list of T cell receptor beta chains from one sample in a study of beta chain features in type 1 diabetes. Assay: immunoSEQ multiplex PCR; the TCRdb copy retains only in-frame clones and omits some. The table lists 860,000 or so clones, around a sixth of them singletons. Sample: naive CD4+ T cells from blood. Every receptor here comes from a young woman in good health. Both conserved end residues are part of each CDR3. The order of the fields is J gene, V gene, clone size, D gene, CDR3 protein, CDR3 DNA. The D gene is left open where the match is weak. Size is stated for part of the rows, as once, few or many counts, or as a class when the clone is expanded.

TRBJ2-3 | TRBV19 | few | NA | CASSPWASTDTQYF | TGTGCCAGTAGTCCATGGGCTAGCACAGATACGCAGTATTTT
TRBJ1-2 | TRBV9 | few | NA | CASSVAVGGGGYTF | TGTGCCAGCAGCGTAGCCGTCGGGGGGGGCGGCTACACCTTC
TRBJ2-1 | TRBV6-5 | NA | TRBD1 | CATGTVYNEQFF | TGTGCCACGGGGACAGTGTACAATGAGCAGTTCTTC
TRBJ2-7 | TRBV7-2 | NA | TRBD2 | CASSLAFRSGISSYEQYF | TGTGCCAGCAGCTTAGCATTCCGAAGCGGGATCAGTAGCTACGAGCAGTACTTC
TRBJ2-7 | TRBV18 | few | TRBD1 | CASSPQTGDYEQYF | TGTGCCAGCTCACCACAGACAGGGGACTACGAGCAGTACTTC
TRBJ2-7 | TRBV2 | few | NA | CASKGTIYEQYF | TGTGCCAGCAAAGGGACCATCTACGAGCAGTACTTC
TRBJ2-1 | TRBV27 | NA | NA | CASSLSIGSYNEQFF | TGTGCCAGCAGTTTATCGATTGGCTCCTACAATGAGCAGTTCTTC
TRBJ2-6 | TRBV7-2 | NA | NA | CASSLAWRAGANVLTF | TGTGCCAGCAGCTTAGCGTGGCGCGCTGGGGCCAACGTCCTGACTTTC
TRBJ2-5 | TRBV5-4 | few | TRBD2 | CASSSGLAGGETQYF | TGTGCCAGCAGTTCGGGACTAGCGGGAGGAGAGACCCAGTACTTC
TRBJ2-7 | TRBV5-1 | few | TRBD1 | CASSIGTAAEQYF | TGCGCCAGCAGCATCGGGACAGCCGCCGAGCAGTACTTC
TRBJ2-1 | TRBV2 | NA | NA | CASSGQGHEQFF | TGTGCCAGCAGTGGGCAGGGCCATGAGCAGTTCTTC
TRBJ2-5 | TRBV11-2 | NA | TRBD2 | CASSSRLFAGEETQYF | TGTGCCAGCAGCTCCCGACTGTTTGCGGGAGAAGAGACCCAGTACTTC
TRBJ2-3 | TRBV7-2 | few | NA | CASSFQAGSTDTQYF | TGTGCCAGCAGCTTTCAGGCGGGAAGCACAGATACGCAGTATTTT
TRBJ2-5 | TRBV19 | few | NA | CASSHGLETQYF | TGTGCCAGTAGCCACGGGTTAGAGACCCAGTACTTC
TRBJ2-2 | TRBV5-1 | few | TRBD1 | CASSSLPGQGSPGELFF | TGCGCCAGCAGCTCCCTGCCGGGACAGGGGAGCCCCGGGGAGCTGTTTTTT
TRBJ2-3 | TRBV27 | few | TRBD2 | CASTGGGVADTQYF | TGTGCCAGCACTGGGGGGGGTGTAGCAGATACGCAGTATTTT
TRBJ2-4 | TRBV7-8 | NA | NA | CASSSPGATEIQYF | TGTGCCAGCAGCTCCCCAGGGGCCACCGAGATTCAGTACTTC
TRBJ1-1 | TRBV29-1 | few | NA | CSVDYTEAFF | TGCAGCGTTGATTACACTGAAGCTTTCTTT
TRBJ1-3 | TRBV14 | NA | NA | CASSHVHPSGNTIYF | TGTGCCAGCAGCCATGTACACCCATCTGGAAACACCATATATTTT
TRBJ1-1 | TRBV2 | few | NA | CASTASVRSAEAFF | TGTGCCAGCACAGCCTCAGTCCGGTCAGCTGAAGCTTTCTTT
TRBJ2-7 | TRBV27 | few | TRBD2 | CASKSGGGHEQYF | TGTGCCAGCAAGTCGGGGGGAGGACACGAGCAGTACTTC
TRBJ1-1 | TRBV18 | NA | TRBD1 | CASSQGGPTEAFF | TGTGCCAGCTCACAAGGGGGCCCCACTGAAGCTTTCTTT
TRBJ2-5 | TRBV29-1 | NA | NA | CSVPLAAYQETQYF | TGCAGCGTTCCTCTGGCGGCGTACCAAGAGACCCAGTACTTC
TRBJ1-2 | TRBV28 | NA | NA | CASSPYIYGYTF | TGTGCCAGCAGTCCCTACATCTATGGCTACACCTTC
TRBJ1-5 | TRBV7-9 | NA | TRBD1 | CASSLGADRGRLGQPQHF | TGTGCCAGCAGCTTAGGGGCCGACAGGGGCCGACTGGGTCAGCCCCAGCATTTT
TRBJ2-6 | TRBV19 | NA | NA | CASSGASGANVLTF | TGTGCCAGTAGCGGGGCCTCTGGGGCCAACGTCCTGACTTTC
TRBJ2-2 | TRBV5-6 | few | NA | CASSLGWNTGELFF | TGTGCCAGCAGCCTAGGATGGAACACCGGGGAGCTGTTTTTT
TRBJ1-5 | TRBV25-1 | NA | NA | CASSEWKGGFGRNQPQHF | TGTGCCAGCAGTGAGTGGAAAGGGGGTTTTGGTCGCAATCAGCCCCAGCATTTT
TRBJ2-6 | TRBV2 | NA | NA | CASSDSGANVLTF | TGTGCCAGCAGTGATTCTGGGGCCAACGTCCTGACTTTC
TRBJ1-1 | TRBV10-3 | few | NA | CAISEYRVGQNTEAFF | TGTGCCATCAGTGAGTACAGGGTCGGGCAGAACACTGAAGCTTTCTTT
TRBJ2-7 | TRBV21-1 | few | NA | CASSKDRGSYEQYF | TGTGCCAGCAGCAAGGACAGGGGGTCCTACGAGCAGTACTTC
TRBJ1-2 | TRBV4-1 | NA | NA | CASSQDGFGGYTF | TGCGCCAGCAGCCAAGATGGGTTTGGAGGCTACACCTTC
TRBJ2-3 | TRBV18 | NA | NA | CASSPVDTQYF | TGTGCCAGCTCACCTGTGGATACGCAGTATTTT
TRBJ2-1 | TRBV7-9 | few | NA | CASSLMGDSADEQFF | TGTGCCAGCAGCTTAATGGGGGACTCTGCGGATGAGCAGTTCTTC
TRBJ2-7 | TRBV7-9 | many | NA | CASSLAGTVEYEQYF | TGTGCCAGCAGCTTGGCCGGGACGGTGGAATACGAGCAGTACTTC
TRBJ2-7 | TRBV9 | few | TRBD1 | CASSAGQGTREQYF | TGTGCCAGCAGCGCGGGACAGGGGACGAGAGAGCAGTACTTC
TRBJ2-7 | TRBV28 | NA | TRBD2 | CASAGGSLYEQYF | TGTGCCAGCGCTGGCGGGAGCCTCTACGAGCAGTACTTC
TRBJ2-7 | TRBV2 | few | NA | CASSRYRAYEQYF | TGTGCCAGCAGTCGGTACAGGGCCTACGAGCAGTACTTC
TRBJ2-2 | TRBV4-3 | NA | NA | CASSQAESRSVTDHRPGELFF | TGCGCCAGCAGCCAAGCCGAGTCAAGGAGCGTGACGGATCATCGGCCCGGGGAGCTGTTTTTT
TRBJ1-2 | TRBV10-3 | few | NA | CAISESTGGATNYGYTF | TGTGCCATCAGTGAGTCGACTGGCGGGGCAACAAACTATGGCTACACCTTC